What follows are 31 T cell receptor beta chains derived from one specimen sequenced in a study of control samples from healthy donors and cancer patients (dated by TCRdb to 2019 to 2021). Libraries came from the immunoSEQ multiplex PCR assay. In TCRdb, the immuneACCESS table is reduced to in-frame sequences with V and J assigned. These tables do not hold every clone; where another copy was compared, an unresolved V gene accounts for under half, and the others remain unexplained. The sample profile shows approximately 180,000 clones; 94% of them were found once. The ten largest make up 1.1% to 1.5% of the sample. Material for sequencing was blood. Receptors were obtained from a woman aged 18-29 years in good health.

This clone was seen only a few times. The chain uses TRBV5-4 and TRBJ2-3; 7 bases map to TRBD2. CDR1 is SGHNT and CDR2 is YYREEE in the germline V gene (reference sequence). This CDR3 contains 16 residues. Trimming cost V 2 bases and J 3 bases; bases outside gene matches: 9. The CDR3 protein is CASSFRGRAGTDTQYF. Written as DNA, the CDR3 is TGTGCCAGCAGCTTCCGAGGGAGGGCCGGGACAGATACGCAGTATTTT.

The genes are TRBV28 and TRBJ1-2; D is perhaps TRBD1 (5 bases). The V gene lost 3 bases and the J gene lost 2 bases, with 13 bases spanning the gap. Germline V gives CDR1 MDHEN, CDR2 SYDVKM. The CDR3 covers 15 residues. The CDR3 coding sequence is TGTGCCAGCAGTTTTTCCGGGGGTGGGAACTATGGCTACACCTTC. Translated, it gives CASSFSGGGNYGYTF.

The chain carries TRBV18 and TRBJ1-3; possibly TRBD1 for D (5 bases). The V gene's germline CDR1 is KGHSH and CDR2 LQKENI. The CDR3 length is 15 residues. The V end was cut by 2 bases, the J end by 0 bases, with 8 bases between. The chain's CDR3 is CASSPTGDSGNTIYF. DNA of the CDR3: TGTGCCAGCTCACCAACGGGGGACTCTGGAAACACCATATATTTT.

Comment on this clone: Distinct nucleotide sequences in the sample also encode this CDR3. The rearrangement uses TRBV5-1 and TRBJ2-7; D perhaps matches TRBD2 (5 bases). This CDR3 has 12 amino acids. V was shortened by 1 base and J by 4 bases, with 6 bases between the two germline ends. From germline, CDR1 is SGHRS and CDR2 YFSETQ. This chain's CDR3 is CASSLTGYEQYF. As DNA, the CDR3 is TGCGCCAGCAGCTTGACGGGATACGAGCAGTACTTC.

The chain carries TRBV10-1 and TRBJ1-2; D call uncertain. From germline, CDR1 is WNHNN and CDR2 SYGVQD (reference sequence). V lost 8 bases and J 6 bases, leaving 13 bases between the germline ends. This CDR3 spans 12 amino acids. CDR3 sequence: CASPDVEDGYTF. CDR3 bases: TGCGCCAGCCCTGACGTGGAGGATGGCTACACCTTC.

This clone was detected a few times. This sequence joins TRBV16 and TRBJ1-5; D possibly corresponds to TRBD1 (5 bases). Germline values: CDR1 KGHSY, CDR2 FQNENV. The CDR3 covers 14 residues. Trimming removed 7 bases at V and 7 bases at J, with 17 bases between. CDR3 protein: CASTRRGINQPQHF. CDR3 sequence (DNA): TGTGCCAGCACCCGGCGGGGGATCAACCAGCCCCAGCATTTT.

The chain carries TRBV18 and TRBJ1-1; D uncertain. The germline V and J ends were trimmed by 8 bases and 4 bases, with 14 bases remaining between them. CDR3 length: 13 amino acids. Germline V gene lookup returns CDR1 KGHSH and CDR2 LQKENI. This CDR3 reads CASLPGGSTEAFF. In nucleotides, the CDR3 is TGTGCCAGCCTCCCAGGAGGGAGCACTGAAGCTTTCTTT.

V gene TRBV5-1 combines with J gene TRBJ2-3, with D tentatively TRBD2 (5 bases). CDR3 size: 16 residues. Germline loops: CDR1 SGHRS, CDR2 YFSETQ. With 3 bases removed from V and 2 bases from J, the gap between germline ends came to 16 bases. Here the CDR3 reads CASSSGPGYSTDTQYF. For the CDR3, the DNA is TGCGCCAGCAGCTCCGGCCCGGGGTATTCCACAGATACGCAGTATTTT.

The chain uses TRBV19 and TRBJ2-1; D is perhaps TRBD2 (6 bases). The germline gives CDR1 LNHDA, CDR2 SQIVND (reference sequence). Trimming stripped 7 bases from V and 1 base from J, with 14 bases between. This CDR3 comprises 15 residues. CDR3 amino acids: CASTRDSKSYNEQFF. The CDR3 nucleotides read TGTGCCAGTACCCGGGACTCCAAATCCTACAATGAGCAGTTCTTC.

J is TRBJ1-1 and V is TRBV5-1, with D possibly TRBD1 on 5 matching bases. Germline V gene lookup returns CDR1 SGHRS and CDR2 YFSETQ. Between the trimmed V and J ends, which lost 2 bases and 3 bases, there was a span of 8 bases. The CDR3 runs to 13 residues. The CDR3 sequence: CASSFTGYTEAFF. The CDR3 coding sequence is TGCGCCAGCAGCTTCACAGGTTACACTGAAGCTTTCTTT.

The V gene is TRBV25-1, the J gene TRBJ1-4; 7 bases agree with TRBD1. Germline V gene sequence: CDR1 MGHDK, CDR2 SYGVNS. After removal of 6 bases from V and 7 bases from J, the junction contained 5 bases not matched to a gene. CDR3 size: 13 residues. The CDR3 nucleotides read TGTGCCAGCAGAACAGGGGTCGGTGAAAAACTGTTTTTT. Translation gives CASRTGVGEKLFF.

The V call is TRBV3-1 (or the pseudogene TRBV3-2), the J call TRBJ1-2; D is undetermined. The V end was cut by 4 bases, the J end by 1 base, with 7 bases between. This CDR3 has 13 amino acids. Germline V lookup: CDR1 LGHDT, CDR2 YNNKEL (reference sequence). The chain's CDR3 is CASSRGNNYGYTF. Written as DNA, the CDR3 is TGTGCCAGCAGCCGAGGGAATAACTATGGCTACACCTTC.

This chain connects TRBV2 to TRBJ2-3, with D possibly being TRBD1 (5 bases). The germline V gene encodes CDR1 SNHLY and CDR2 FYNNEI. Trimming shortened V by 7 bases and J by 1 base, and 21 bases separated the two germline ends. The CDR3 extends over 17 amino acids. CDR3 protein: CASTREGVPGGTDTQYF. The CDR3 DNA follows: TGTGCCAGCACCCGAGAAGGGGTCCCCGGAGGCACAGATACGCAGTATTTT.

The count of this clone is one. DNA of the CDR3: TGTGCCAGCAGCGTAACAGGGGGAGTGGACACTGAAGCTTTCTTT. Its translation is CASSVTGGVDTEAFF. This rearrangement joins TRBV9 to TRBJ1-1, with TRBD1 matching 8 bases. CDR1 is SGDLS and CDR2 is YYNGEE in the germline V gene. The J segment lost 3 bases and the V segment lost 1 base, leaving 5 bases of the junction unmatched. This CDR3 has 15 residues.

This chain connects TRBV28 to TRBJ1-2; TRBD1 agrees at 7 bases. V shed 6 bases and J 8 bases; nucleotides not matched to a gene: 9. This CDR3 has 13 residues. Germline CDR1 reads MDHEN; CDR2 reads SYDVKM. The CDR3 DNA reads as TGTGCCAGCAGCTCCGGACAGGTCCAGGGCTACACCTTC. Translation gives CASSSGQVQGYTF.

The CDR3 spells CASRGTGGSSYNEQFF. The CDR3 bases are TGCGCCAGCAGAGGGACAGGGGGCTCATCCTACAATGAGCAGTTCTTC. The chain recombines TRBV10-2 with TRBJ2-1, with TRBD1 matching over 12 bases. The germline V gene encodes CDR1 WSHSY and CDR2 SAAADI. This CDR3 has 16 residues. Unmatched junction bases numbered 4, after V lost 6 bases and J lost 1 base.

This clone was seen just once. This chain connects TRBV7-8 to TRBJ1-1; D is uncertain. The CDR3 covers 12 residues. Per germline, CDR1 SGHVS and CDR2 FQNEAQ. V lost 3 bases and J lost 2, with 4 bases in between. CDR3 sequence: CASSFVNTEAFF. CDR3 in DNA: TGTGCCAGCAGCTTCGTAAACACTGAAGCTTTCTTT.

V and J are TRBV9 and TRBJ1-1; D is uncertain. There are 13 residues in the CDR3. Between the trimmed V and J ends, which lost 2 bases and 3 bases, there was a span of 8 bases. Germline lookup yields CDR1 SGDLS and CDR2 YYNGEE. As DNA, the CDR3 is TGTGCCAGCAGCGTCAGCGGGTACACTGAAGCTTTCTTT. Its translation: CASSVSGYTEAFF.

The rearrangement links TRBV28 to TRBJ1-6; D gene unclear. Trimming removed 2 bases from V and 1 base from J, with 6 bases in between. Germline V gene data show CDR1 as MDHEN and CDR2 as SYDVKM. CDR3 length: 15 amino acids. The CDR3 sequence is CASSLGQSYNSPLHF. Written as DNA, the CDR3 is TGTGCCAGCAGTTTAGGGCAGTCCTATAATTCACCCCTCCACTTT.

V gene TRBV7-6 combines with J gene TRBJ1-1; 7 bases agree with TRBD1. The junction had 11 bases not matched to a gene; V was cut back by 4 bases and J by 0 bases. Germline-derived CDR1 and CDR2 are SGHVS and FNYEAQ. This CDR3 has 17 residues. The CDR3 nucleotides are TGTGCCAGCAGCTCAGGGGCGTGGACAGGACTGAACACTGAAGCTTTCTTT. Residues: CASSSGAWTGLNTEAFF.

This CDR3 reads CASRRTELYGYTF. Here the CDR3 DNA reads TGTGCCAGCAGACGGACGGAGTTGTATGGCTACACCTTC. The gene calls are TRBV6-5 and TRBJ1-2; D is ambiguous. The length of the CDR3 is 13 residues. Germline V gives CDR1 MNHEY, CDR2 SVGAGI. V shed 6 bases and J shed 5 bases, with 13 bases lying between them.

The chain is built from TRBV4-2 and TRBJ1-6; possible D gene TRBD1, 5 bases. The germline gives CDR1 LGHNA, CDR2 YNFKEQ. Trimming stripped 4 bases from V and 8 bases from J, with 12 bases between. The CDR3 sequence is 14 residues long. The CDR3 nucleotides are TGTGCCAGCAGCCTTCGAGGGGACTATTCACCCCTCCACTTT. It encodes CASSLRGDYSPLHF.

The chain couples TRBV5-1 to TRBJ1-1, with D possibly TRBD1 on 6 matching bases. The germline V and J ends were trimmed by 5 bases and 3 bases, with 14 bases remaining between them. The germline gives CDR1 SGHRS, CDR2 YFSETQ. The CDR3 covers 14 residues. In DNA form, the CDR3 reads TGCGCCAGCAGGTCGGACAGTGATGACACTGAAGCTTTCTTT. Translating gives CASRSDSDDTEAFF.

The rearrangement uses TRBV5-4 and TRBJ2-2, with TRBD2 matching over 8 bases. Germline trimming cut 0 bases from V and 5 bases from J; bases unmatched to any gene: 9. The germline V gene has CDR1 SGHNT and CDR2 YYREEE (reference sequence). The CDR3 runs to 17 residues. CDR3: CASSLEASGRSTGELFF. The CDR3 DNA follows: TGTGCCAGCAGCTTGGAGGCCAGCGGGAGAAGTACCGGGGAGCTGTTTTTT.

The chain has TRBV7-9 and TRBJ2-7; a possible D gene is TRBD2 (6 bases). The CDR3 is 15 residues long. Germline loops: CDR1 SEHNR, CDR2 FQNEAQ (reference sequence). V lost 1 base and J 3 bases, leaving 13 bases between the germline ends. Written as DNA, the CDR3 is TGTGCCAGCAGCTTAGGAATCGGGAGCGGCTACGAGCAGTACTTC. Its translation is CASSLGIGSGYEQYF.

The V call is TRBV6-5, the J call TRBJ1-2, with D unresolved. Trimming took 2 bases from V and 4 from J, leaving 14 bases between them. The CDR3 extends over 15 amino acids. Per germline, CDR1 MNHEY and CDR2 SVGAGI. CDR3 protein: CASSYNDRGFYGYTF. CDR3 coding DNA: TGTGCCAGCAGTTACAACGACCGGGGATTCTATGGCTACACCTTC.

The rearrangement joins TRBV11-2 to TRBJ1-1; 7 positions match TRBD1. Germline CDR1 is SGHAT and CDR2 is FQNNGV. The CDR3 covers 15 residues. Trimming removed 4 bases from V and 0 bases from J; junction bases left unmatched: 5. The CDR3 sequence is CASSWNRGMNTEAFF. CDR3 nucleotides: TGTGCCAGCAGCTGGAACAGGGGAATGAACACTGAAGCTTTCTTT.

As for this clone: Germline is not matched at one junction end, which may reflect a read error. Other DNA sequences in this specimen translate into the identical CDR3. This chain links TRBV6-4 with TRBJ2-6, with D perhaps TRBD1 or TRBD2 (5 bases each). CDR1 MRHNA and CDR2 SNTAGT come from the germline V gene. The CDR3 runs 16 residues. CDR3 region: CASSDSSGSGANVLTF. The CDR3 DNA is TGTGCCAGCAGTGACTCGTCAGGGTCCGGGGCCAACGTCTTGACTTTC.

CDR3 sequence reads: CASRRDRGLYSNQPQHF. In DNA form, the CDR3 reads TGTGCAAGTCGGAGGGACAGGGGGCTTTATAGCAATCAGCCCCAGCATTTT. V and J are TRBV12-2 and TRBJ1-5; TRBD1 reflects the table's D call only, with no check against the DNA. TRBV12-2 is noted as a pseudogene. The CDR3 loop spans 17 amino acids.

The chain joins TRBV6-1 to TRBJ1-2; 7 nucleotides line up with TRBD1. CDR1 MNHNS and CDR2 SASEGT come from the germline V gene. Trimming took 4 bases from V and 4 from J; bases not matched to a gene: 12. This CDR3 has 16 residues. CDR3 loop: CASSVGQGGISYGYTF. In DNA, the CDR3 is TGTGCCAGCAGTGTCGGGCAGGGGGGTATCAGCTATGGCTACACCTTC.

Note on this clone: The limits of the CDR3 on the DNA are not certain, so only TCRdb's listed CDR3 is given. The chain joins TRBV29-1 to TRBJ2-2; the table's D call of TRBD2 was not tested on the DNA. From its first to its last residue, the CDR3 has 24 amino acids. CDR1 is SQVTM, CDR2 ANQGSEA, per germline. This CDR3 is CSVGGGPTTGALFFGGPTTGELFF.